This T cell receptor beta chain was sequenced in a study of blood T cell repertoires in COVID-19. Looking at the study overall: Samples representing acute and convalescent COVID-19 were sourced from the United States, Italy and Spain. Sources were T cells, B-cell-depleted T cells, or PBMCs; the material itself was cDNA or gDNA.

This CDR3 has 17 amino acids. From germline, CDR1 is MNHEY and CDR2 SMNVEV (reference sequence). With 6 bases clipped from V and 4 bases from J, the junction kept 11 bases outside the gene matches. The authors' processing: Estimates of nucleated cell counts were drawn from the amplification of reference gene primers. TCRdb keeps only in-frame clones here, not all; method: immunoSEQ multiplex PCR. Clonal size and the V and J genes are those of that table, whereas D and trimming came from the DNA. Of 97,000 or so clones detected, about 80% appear once; the ten largest clones hold about 10%. The J gene is TRBJ2-2, the V gene TRBV27, with TRBD1 matching 10 bases. The sample was peripheral blood. The TCR comes from a man aged 65 to 85 with acute or convalescent COVID-19. In DNA, the CDR3 is TGTGCCAGCAGGTCTATAGCGGGACAGGGGACCACCGGGGAGCTGTTTTTT. This translates into CASRSIAGQGTTGELFF.